This TCR beta chain was retrieved from a study of early T cells in non-severe SARS-CoV-2 infection. This clonotype has a count of ten or more. Using its own MiXCR run on the 5' RACE reads, TCRdb lists one record per CDR3 protein. The data hold roughly 40,000 distinct CDR3 sequences, with roughly 4% observed a single time. CDR3 length: 19 amino acids. V trimming: 5 bases; J trimming: 5 bases; junction bases outside the gene matches: 20. The V call is TRBV12-3 or TRBV12-4, the J call TRBJ2-5; 10 bases are shared with TRBD2. Material: whole blood. This TCR derives from an adult who was a healthcare worker with PCR-confirmed SARS-CoV-2 infection or an uninfected control (not recorded which). The CDR3 coding sequence is TGTGCCAGCAGTCCCGAACTACTAGCAAGCGGGGGGGCCCTTGAGACCCAGTACTTC. It translates to CASSPELLASGGALETQYF.